The clone carrying this TCR beta chain was seen a handful of times. Antigen unknown. The source of the sample is a study of T-cell reconstitution after alpha-beta-depleted transplantation in children. Points from the study as a whole: Reportedly, only several hundred clones from non-depleted graft cells drove alpha-beta T-cell counts at about two months. At the one-year point after transplant, T-cell counts and TCRbeta diversity were found to come mostly from T cells that had been newly produced. From surviving recipient T cells and thymic progenitors came the high day-60 TCRbeta diversity observed in some patients.

TCRbeta library construction was performed incorporating unique molecular identifiers. A single record per CDR3 protein comes from TCRdb applying MiXCR to the PCR reads. In the table there are just under 350,000 distinct CDR3 sequences, about a sixth of which are singletons. The sequence came from a male patient aged 2 to 9 who had a stem cell transplant for acute lymphoblastic leukemia, so the T cells may come from the graft donor. This specimen was PBMCs, mostly from graft donor cells, taken 360 days after TCRalphabeta/CD19-depleted stem cell transplant.

For the CDR3, the DNA is TGTGCCAGCAGCCAAGAGCTTTACGGGGCCCGGGAGACCCAGTACTTC. Its translation: CASSQELYGARETQYF. The rearrangement uses TRBV4-2 and TRBJ2-5; D might be TRBD1 or TRBD2, each matching 5 bases. In germline, CDR1 is LGHNA, CDR2 YNFKEQ. This CDR3 is 16 amino acids long. Trimming took 0 bases from V and 5 from J, leaving 16 bases between them.